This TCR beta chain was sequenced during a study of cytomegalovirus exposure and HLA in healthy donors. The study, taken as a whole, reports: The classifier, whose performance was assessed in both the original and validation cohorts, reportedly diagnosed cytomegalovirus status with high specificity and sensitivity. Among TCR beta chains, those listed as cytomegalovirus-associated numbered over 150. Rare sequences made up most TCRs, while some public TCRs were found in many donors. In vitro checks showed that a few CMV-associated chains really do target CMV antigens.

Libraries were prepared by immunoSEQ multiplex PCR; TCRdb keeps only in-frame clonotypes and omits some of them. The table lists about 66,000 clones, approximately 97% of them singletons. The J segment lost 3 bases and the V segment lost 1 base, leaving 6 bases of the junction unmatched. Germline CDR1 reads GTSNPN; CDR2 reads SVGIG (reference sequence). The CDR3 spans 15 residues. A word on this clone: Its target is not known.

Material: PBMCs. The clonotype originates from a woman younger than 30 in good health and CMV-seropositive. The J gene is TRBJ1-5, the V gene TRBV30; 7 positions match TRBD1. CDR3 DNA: TGTGCCTGGAGTGGCCACAGGGGTGACAATCAGCCCCAGCATTTT. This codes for CAWSGHRGDNQPQHF.